The present T cell receptor (beta chain) was sequenced within a study of patients and donors after allogeneic stem cell transplantation. Germline CDR1 and CDR2: DFQATT and SNEGSKA (reference sequence). V gave up 0 bases and J gave up 1 base, with 9 bases separating them. This CDR3 has 14 residues. The table lists this clonotype with many counts. TCRdb processed the RT-PCR reads anew with MiXCR; each CDR3 protein has one entry. The sample holds 20,000 to 30,000 distinct CDR3 sequences, more than 8% seen once. The clonotype originates from a human donor who was either an allogeneic HSCT recipient or a stem cell or donor lymphocyte infusion donor (not recorded which). It is not recorded whose cells these are; they may come from a transplant donor. Sequencing input: blood, either unsorted or a sorted T cell fraction (not recorded which). This chain joins TRBV20-1 and TRBJ1-2; possible D gene TRBD1, 6 bases. The CDR3 DNA reads as TGCAGTGCTAGAGACCTCAGGGGTAACTATGGCTACACCTTC. Its translation: CSARDLRGNYGYTF.